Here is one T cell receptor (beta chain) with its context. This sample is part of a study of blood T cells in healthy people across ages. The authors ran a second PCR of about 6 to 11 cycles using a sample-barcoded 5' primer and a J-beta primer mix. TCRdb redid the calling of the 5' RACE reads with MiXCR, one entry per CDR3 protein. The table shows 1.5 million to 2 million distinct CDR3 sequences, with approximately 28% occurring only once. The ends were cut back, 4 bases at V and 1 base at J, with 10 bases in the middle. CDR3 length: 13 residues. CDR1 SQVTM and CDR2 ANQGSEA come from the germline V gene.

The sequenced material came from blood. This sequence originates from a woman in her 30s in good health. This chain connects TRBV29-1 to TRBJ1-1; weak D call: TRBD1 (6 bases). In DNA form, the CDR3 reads TGCAGCGTTGGGCAGGGGAAGAACACTGAAGCTTTCTTT. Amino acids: CSVGQGKNTEAFF.